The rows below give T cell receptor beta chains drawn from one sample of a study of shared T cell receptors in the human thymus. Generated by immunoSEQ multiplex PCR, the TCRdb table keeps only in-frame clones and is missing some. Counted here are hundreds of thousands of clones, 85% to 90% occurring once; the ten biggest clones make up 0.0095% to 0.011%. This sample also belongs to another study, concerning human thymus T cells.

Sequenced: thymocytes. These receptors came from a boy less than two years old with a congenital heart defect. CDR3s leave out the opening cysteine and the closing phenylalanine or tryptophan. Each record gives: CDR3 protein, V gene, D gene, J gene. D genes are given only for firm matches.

CDR3 protein: ASSQDFPSGHTGELF
V gene: TRBV4-3
D gene: -
J gene: TRBJ2-2

CDR3 protein: ASSSNYEQY
V gene: TRBV7-8
D gene: -
J gene: -

CDR3 protein: ASSLQGADTIY
V gene: TRBV23-1
D gene: TRBD1
J gene: TRBJ1-3

CDR3 protein: ASSLGVENRVRPQH
V gene: TRBV28
D gene: -
J gene: TRBJ1-5

CDR3 protein: ASSEGRPGGRDSYNEQF
V gene: TRBV6-1
D gene: TRBD2
J gene: TRBJ2-1

CDR3 protein: ASSPEERQY
V gene: TRBV11-2
D gene: -
J gene: TRBJ2-7

CDR3 protein: ASSTVMNTEAF
V gene: TRBV25-1
D gene: -
J gene: TRBJ1-1

CDR3 protein: ASSYAAGGPEAF
V gene: TRBV7-8
D gene: -
J gene: TRBJ1-1

CDR3 protein: ASSFGGHGYT
V gene: TRBV28
D gene: -
J gene: TRBJ1-2

CDR3 protein: ASTRTGGNYGYT
V gene: TRBV19
D gene: TRBD1
J gene: TRBJ1-2

CDR3 protein: ASSESTGVDEQF
V gene: TRBV10-1
D gene: TRBD1
J gene: TRBJ2-1

CDR3 protein: ASSITLAGEGQTPDTQY
V gene: TRBV19
D gene: TRBD2
J gene: TRBJ2-3

CDR3 protein: ASSLKRGTGGYNEQF
V gene: TRBV11-3
D gene: TRBD1
J gene: TRBJ2-1

CDR3 protein: ASRILAGGPYEQY
V gene: TRBV27
D gene: TRBD2
J gene: -

CDR3 protein: ASSPGLAGVCNYEQY
V gene: TRBV18
D gene: TRBD2
J gene: TRBJ2-7

CDR3 protein: ASSTLTGQQETQY
V gene: TRBV21-1
D gene: -
J gene: TRBJ2-5

CDR3 protein: ASSLAKVTKQWPSYEQY
V gene: TRBV7-6
D gene: -
J gene: TRBJ2-7

CDR3 protein: ASSGQHQETSGRKTDTQY
V gene: TRBV9
D gene: TRBD2
J gene: TRBJ2-3

CDR3 protein: ASSQANTSGSSPEQF
V gene: TRBV4-1
D gene: TRBD2
J gene: TRBJ2-1

CDR3 protein: ASSLPRGGEDTEAF
V gene: TRBV7-4
D gene: -
J gene: TRBJ1-1

CDR3 protein: ASSPTRWGSRGHEKLF
V gene: TRBV7-7
D gene: TRBD1
J gene: TRBJ1-4

CDR3 protein: ASSSGLNYNEQF
V gene: TRBV5-6
D gene: -
J gene: TRBJ2-1

CDR3 protein: ASSEHGGSSYEQY
V gene: TRBV25-1
D gene: TRBD2
J gene: TRBJ2-7

CDR3 protein: ASKASDDDEQF
V gene: TRBV7-2
D gene: -
J gene: TRBJ2-1

CDR3 protein: ASRLSQGENTGELF
V gene: TRBV10-1
D gene: TRBD1
J gene: TRBJ2-2

CDR3 protein: ASSSMPVNRSIGYGYT
V gene: TRBV7-9
D gene: -
J gene: TRBJ1-2

CDR3 protein: ASSEYRGRTYEQY
V gene: TRBV25-1
D gene: TRBD2
J gene: TRBJ2-7

CDR3 protein: ASSYAGLKTDTQY
V gene: TRBV2
D gene: -
J gene: TRBJ2-3

CDR3 protein: ASSRGTGPGETQY
V gene: TRBV7-9
D gene: TRBD1
J gene: TRBJ2-5

CDR3 protein: ASSDLGRAYEQY
V gene: TRBV6-1
D gene: -
J gene: TRBJ2-7

CDR3 protein: ASSRIRQASRNEQF
V gene: TRBV28
D gene: -
J gene: TRBJ2-1

CDR3 protein: ASSSLAGSTDTQY
V gene: TRBV5-6
D gene: TRBD2
J gene: TRBJ2-3

CDR3 protein: ASTGRAWDTEAF
V gene: TRBV2
D gene: -
J gene: TRBJ1-1

CDR3 protein: ASSPDGQVVEGLF
V gene: TRBV18
D gene: -
J gene: TRBJ1-4

CDR3 protein: ASSPGQGKYEQY
V gene: TRBV27
D gene: -
J gene: TRBJ2-7

CDR3 protein: ASSQAGGYSGTGGNGYT
V gene: TRBV4-3
D gene: TRBD1
J gene: TRBJ1-2

CDR3 protein: SGLLQREYNGQF
V gene: TRBV29-1
D gene: TRBD2
J gene: TRBJ2-1

CDR3 protein: ASSSSIGGGAGELF
V gene: TRBV5-6
D gene: -
J gene: TRBJ2-2

CDR3 protein: ASGGRDHYEQY
V gene: TRBV19
D gene: -
J gene: TRBJ2-7